The 3 T cell receptor beta chains listed next were all sequenced from one sample in a study of regulatory dendritic cells for organ transplantation. Allogeneic regulatory or mature dendritic cells were co-cultured for less than 6 days with CFSE-labeled sorted T cells at 1:10. No antigen has been assigned to these receptors. The method was immunoSEQ multiplex PCR; TCRdb's version includes in-frame clones alone and lacks a portion of them. The sample holds about 12,000 clones, about 70% seen once. Sequenced material: naive CD4+ T cells from blood cultured with regulatory dendritic cells. Subset indicated: CD45RA+ naive T cells. The receptor set was obtained from a human donor in good health.

The genes are TRBV7-2 and TRBJ2-7, with 7 bases lining up with TRBD2. J lost 4 bases, V lost 2 bases, and 8 bases had no gene match. Germline V CDR1 and CDR2: SGHTA, FQGNSA. The CDR3 is 15 amino acids. The DNA of the CDR3 is TGTGCCAGCAGCTTATCGGGAGGCGACATTTACGAGCAGTACTTC. Residues: CASSLSGGDIYEQYF.

In DNA form, the CDR3 reads TGTGCCAGCAGCCCAGGGGACAATCAGGTTCAGCCCCAGCATTTT. It specifies CASSPGDNQVQPQHF. The V gene is TRBV7-9, the J gene TRBJ1-5; the D gene is possibly TRBD1 (6 bases). Between the trimmed V and J ends, which lost 5 bases and 6 bases, there was a span of 17 bases. Germline CDR1 is SEHNR and CDR2 is FQNEAQ (reference sequence). This CDR3 contains 15 residues.

The gene calls are TRBV4-3 and TRBJ2-1; TRBD2 matches at 8 bases. CDR1 and CDR2 (germline): LGHNA, YSLEER. The J segment lost 5 bases and the V segment lost 2 bases, leaving 14 bases of the junction unmatched. This CDR3 has 18 amino acids. The DNA of the CDR3 is TGCGCCAGCAGCCAACGCATGACTAGCGCCAAGAGGGACAATGAGCAGTTCTTC. Its translation is CASSQRMTSAKRDNEQFF.